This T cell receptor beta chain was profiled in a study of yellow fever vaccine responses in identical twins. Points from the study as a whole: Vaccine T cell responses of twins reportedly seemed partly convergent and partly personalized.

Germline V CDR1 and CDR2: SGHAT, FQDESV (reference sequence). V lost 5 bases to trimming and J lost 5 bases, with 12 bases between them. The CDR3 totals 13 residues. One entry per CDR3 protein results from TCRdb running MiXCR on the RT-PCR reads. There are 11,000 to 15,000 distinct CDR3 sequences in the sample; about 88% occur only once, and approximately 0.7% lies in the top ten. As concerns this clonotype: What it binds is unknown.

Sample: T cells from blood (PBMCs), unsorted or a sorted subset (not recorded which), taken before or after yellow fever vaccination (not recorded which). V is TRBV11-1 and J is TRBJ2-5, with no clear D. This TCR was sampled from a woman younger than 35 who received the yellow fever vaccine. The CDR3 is CASSPLGSETQYF. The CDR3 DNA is TGTGCCAGCAGCCCCCTTGGGTCCGAGACCCAGTACTTC.